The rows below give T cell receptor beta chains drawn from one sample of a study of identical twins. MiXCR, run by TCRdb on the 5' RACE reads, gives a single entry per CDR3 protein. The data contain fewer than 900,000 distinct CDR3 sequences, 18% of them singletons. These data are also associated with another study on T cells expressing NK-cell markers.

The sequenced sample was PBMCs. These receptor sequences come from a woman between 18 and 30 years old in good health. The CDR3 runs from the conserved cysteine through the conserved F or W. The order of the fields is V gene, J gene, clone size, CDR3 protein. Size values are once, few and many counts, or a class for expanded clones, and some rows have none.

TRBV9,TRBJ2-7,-,CASSVTSSHEQYF
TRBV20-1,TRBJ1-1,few,CSARDRDRGLTEAFF
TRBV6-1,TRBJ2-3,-,CASRATSGRGIDTQYF
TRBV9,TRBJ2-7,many,CASSPRRTGTYEQYF
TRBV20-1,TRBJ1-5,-,CSARAGTTNQPQHF
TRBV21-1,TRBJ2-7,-,CASTRHLTTSTDEQYF
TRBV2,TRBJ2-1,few,CASSSIASGREQFF
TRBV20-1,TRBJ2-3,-,CSARDRNAVFSTDTQYF
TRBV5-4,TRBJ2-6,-,CASSLLSTGANVLTF
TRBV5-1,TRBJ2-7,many,CASSLAPVYEQYF
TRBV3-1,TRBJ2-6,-,CASSQAGDSGANVLTF
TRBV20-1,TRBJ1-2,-,CSARDRTGGDYGYTF
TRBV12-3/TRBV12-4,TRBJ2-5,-,CASRSGTWGTQYF
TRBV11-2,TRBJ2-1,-,CASSLEGGEGREQFF
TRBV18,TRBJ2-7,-,CASSPGTSSAYEQYF
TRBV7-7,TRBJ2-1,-,CASSLQTGPQSEQFF
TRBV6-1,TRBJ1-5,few,CASRPQGFVNNQPQHF
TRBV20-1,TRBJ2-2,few,CSAGRPNTGELFF
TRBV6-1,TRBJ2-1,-,CASSLIGAFYNEQFF
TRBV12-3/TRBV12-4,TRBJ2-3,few,CASSSSSMTTQYF
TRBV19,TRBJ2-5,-,CASSGTTYQETQYF
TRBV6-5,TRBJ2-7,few,CASSYSLAGSYEQYF
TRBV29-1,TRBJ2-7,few,CSVAVTNYEQYF
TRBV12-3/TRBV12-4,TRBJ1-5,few,CASSLRTANQPQHF
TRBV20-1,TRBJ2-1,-,CSAGLAGGVSSYNEQFF
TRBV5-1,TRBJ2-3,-,CASSAGQGQADTQYF
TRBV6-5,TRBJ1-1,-,CASSYGDRVNTEAFF
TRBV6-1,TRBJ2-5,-,CASSGRAGGDQETQYF
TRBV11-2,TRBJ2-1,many,CASSQWGLAGGASYNEQFF
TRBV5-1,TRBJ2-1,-,CASSRMTSGNNEQFF
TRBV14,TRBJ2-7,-,CASSRGLGLYEQYF
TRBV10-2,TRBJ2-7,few,CASGWGRGYEQYF
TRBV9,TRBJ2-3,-,CASSVDQRDTQYF
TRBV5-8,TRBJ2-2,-,CASSFAGGTGELFF
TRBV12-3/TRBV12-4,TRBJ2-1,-,CASSFQGNRYNEQFF
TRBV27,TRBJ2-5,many,CASSLGGGVQETQYF
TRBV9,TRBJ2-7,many,CASSADKSEQYF
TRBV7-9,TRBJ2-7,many,CASSPDNRVEQYF
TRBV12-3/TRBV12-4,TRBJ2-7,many,CASMGTGNSYEQYF
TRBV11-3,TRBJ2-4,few,CASSSRQGPNKNIQYF
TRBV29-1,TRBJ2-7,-,CSVRYRDTYYEQYF
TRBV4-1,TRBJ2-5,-,CASSQLGGGETQYF
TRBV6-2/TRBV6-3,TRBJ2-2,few,CASSWRGPGELFF
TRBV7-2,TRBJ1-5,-,CASSLGRDKGNQPQHF
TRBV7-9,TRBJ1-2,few,CASSTRKGELNYGYTF
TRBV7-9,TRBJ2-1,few,CASSLGDLQFF
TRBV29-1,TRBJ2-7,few,CSVVENYEQYF
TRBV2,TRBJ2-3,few,CASGERGGRDTQYF
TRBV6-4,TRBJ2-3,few,CASSSTGPHTDTQYF
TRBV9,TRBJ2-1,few,CASSVAGLSYNEQFF
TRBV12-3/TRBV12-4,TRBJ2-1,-,CASSLGLAMVEQFF
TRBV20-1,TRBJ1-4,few,CSASRLGQGIEKLFF
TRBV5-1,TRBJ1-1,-,CASSIKGFTTEAFF
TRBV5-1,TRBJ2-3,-,CASSLRGPTELDTQYF
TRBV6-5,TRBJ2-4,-,CASSYSPLGGPAKNIQYF
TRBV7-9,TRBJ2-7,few,CASSPPGSIEQYF